This is a list of T cell receptor beta chains from one sample in a study of neurological immune-mediated disorders. A single record per CDR3 protein comes from TCRdb applying MiXCR to the 5' RACE reads. The sample records roughly 76,000 distinct CDR3 sequences, 13% to 15% being singletons. Sequenced: PBMCs. The receptors come from a woman aged 45-59 years in good health. CDR3s include the opening cysteine and the closing phenylalanine or tryptophan. A D gene is named only where the DNA matches it firmly. Clone size is given for some rows only: seen once, a few or many times, or a class if the clone is expanded.

d_call: TRBD1
j_call: TRBJ1-5
clone_size: few
v_call: TRBV7-2
cdr3_nt: TGTGCCAGCACCCACCCGGGGGTACAGGGGCCTCAGCCCCAGCATTTT
cdr3_aa: CASTHPGVQGPQPQHF

d_call: TRBD1
j_call: TRBJ1-4
clone_size: many
v_call: TRBV11-2
cdr3_nt: TGTGCCAGCAGCCCGACAGGGAGAAATGAAAAACTGTTTTTT
cdr3_aa: CASSPTGRNEKLFF

d_call: TRBD2
j_call: TRBJ2-3
clone_size: many
v_call: TRBV5-1
cdr3_nt: TGCGCCAGCAGCCCCGGGACTAGCCGAAGCACAGATACGCAGTATTTT
cdr3_aa: CASSPGTSRSTDTQYF

d_call: -
j_call: TRBJ2-7
clone_size: many
v_call: TRBV10-3
cdr3_nt: TGTGCCATCAGTGACCAGACCTACGAGCAGTACTTC
cdr3_aa: CAISDQTYEQYF

d_call: -
j_call: TRBJ1-5
clone_size: many
v_call: TRBV5-1
cdr3_nt: TGCGCCAGCAGCTTGATCCCCGGGGAGGGTCAGCCCCAGCATTTT
cdr3_aa: CASSLIPGEGQPQHF

d_call: -
j_call: TRBJ1-5
clone_size: -
v_call: TRBV7-2
cdr3_nt: TGTGCCAGCAGCGACCGACAGGCCAATCAGCCCCAGCATTTT
cdr3_aa: CASSDRQANQPQHF

d_call: -
j_call: TRBJ2-1
clone_size: many
v_call: TRBV20-1
cdr3_nt: TGCAGTGCTAGAGTTGTAGGGATCGACAATGAGCAGTTCTTC
cdr3_aa: CSARVVGIDNEQFF

d_call: -
j_call: TRBJ2-5
clone_size: many
v_call: TRBV29-1
cdr3_nt: TGCAGCGTTGCAAGACAAGAGACCCAGTACTTC
cdr3_aa: CSVARQETQYF

d_call: TRBD1
j_call: TRBJ1-2
clone_size: many
v_call: TRBV25-1
cdr3_nt: TGTGCCAGCAGTGATGCCTTGACAGGGCGTAACGGCTACACCTTC
cdr3_aa: CASSDALTGRNGYTF

d_call: -
j_call: TRBJ1-2
clone_size: many
v_call: TRBV20-1
cdr3_nt: TGCAGTGCTTACGGGGGCAACTATGGCTACACCTTC
cdr3_aa: CSAYGGNYGYTF

d_call: -
j_call: TRBJ2-6
clone_size: many
v_call: TRBV29-1
cdr3_nt: TGCAGCGCCGCCAAAGCTGGGGCCAACGTCCTGACTTTC
cdr3_aa: CSAAKAGANVLTF

d_call: TRBD1
j_call: TRBJ2-3
clone_size: many
v_call: TRBV3-1
cdr3_nt: TGTGCCAGCAGCCAAGATATAGGGGGCGCGGCAGATACGCAGTATTTT
cdr3_aa: CASSQDIGGAADTQYF

d_call: TRBD1
j_call: TRBJ1-4
clone_size: many
v_call: TRBV5-1
cdr3_nt: TGCGCCAGCAGCATACAACAGGGGTCTAATGAAAAACTGTTTTTT
cdr3_aa: CASSIQQGSNEKLFF

d_call: TRBD1
j_call: TRBJ1-4
clone_size: many
v_call: TRBV20-1
cdr3_nt: TGCAGTGCTAGAGACGGAACGACAGGGGAAAAACTGTTTTTT
cdr3_aa: CSARDGTTGEKLFF

d_call: -
j_call: TRBJ1-6
clone_size: many
v_call: TRBV5-1
cdr3_nt: TGCGCCAGCAGCTACGGGGGGGATTCACCCCTCCACTTT
cdr3_aa: CASSYGGDSPLHF

d_call: -
j_call: TRBJ1-4
clone_size: -
v_call: TRBV20-1
cdr3_nt: TGCAGTGCTGTGGGCTCCGGGACAAATAATGAAAAACTGTTTTTT
cdr3_aa: CSAVGSGTNNEKLFF

d_call: TRBD2
j_call: TRBJ2-7
clone_size: many
v_call: TRBV20-1
cdr3_nt: TGCAGTGCTTCTCCGGGACTAGCATACTACGAGCAGTACTTC
cdr3_aa: CSASPGLAYYEQYF

d_call: -
j_call: TRBJ2-1
clone_size: many
v_call: TRBV5-1
cdr3_nt: TGCGCCAGCAAACAACTGATTAGCTCGTCGAAGAATGAGCAGTTCTTC
cdr3_aa: CASKQLISSSKNEQFF

d_call: -
j_call: TRBJ1-6
clone_size: many
v_call: TRBV5-1
cdr3_nt: TGCGCCAGCAGCTTGTTCGGCAGGGTTTCACCCCTCCACTTT
cdr3_aa: CASSLFGRVSPLHF

d_call: TRBD1
j_call: TRBJ2-2
clone_size: many
v_call: TRBV7-8
cdr3_nt: TGTGCCAGCAGCTGGGACAGGGAGACCGGGGAGCTGTTTTTT
cdr3_aa: CASSWDRETGELFF

d_call: TRBD2
j_call: TRBJ2-7
clone_size: many
v_call: TRBV28
cdr3_nt: TGTGCCAGTTTTCCGGGGGGGATCCCCGCCTACGAGCAGTACTTC
cdr3_aa: CASFPGGIPAYEQYF

d_call: -
j_call: TRBJ1-4
clone_size: -
v_call: TRBV5-1
cdr3_nt: TGCGCCAGCAGCCCGGGACGTCAAGCAACTAATGAAAAACTGTTTTTT
cdr3_aa: CASSPGRQATNEKLFF

d_call: -
j_call: TRBJ2-2
clone_size: many
v_call: TRBV18
cdr3_nt: TGTGCCAGCTCACCAATGATCGGGGAGCTGTTTTTT
cdr3_aa: CASSPMIGELFF

d_call: TRBD2
j_call: TRBJ2-7
clone_size: many
v_call: TRBV20-1
cdr3_nt: TGCAGTGCTAGAGATCCGGGAGGCTGGTCCTACGAGCAGTACTTC
cdr3_aa: CSARDPGGWSYEQYF

d_call: TRBD1
j_call: TRBJ1-4
clone_size: many
v_call: TRBV4-2
cdr3_nt: TGTGCCAGCAGCCATGCCCCGGGACAGGTTGGGAAAGTTGCAACTAATGAAAAACTGTTTTTT
cdr3_aa: CASSHAPGQVGKVATNEKLFF

d_call: -
j_call: TRBJ2-2
clone_size: many
v_call: TRBV7-6
cdr3_nt: TGTGCCAGCAGCTGGGGCGGCGGGGAGCTGTTTTTT
cdr3_aa: CASSWGGGELFF

d_call: TRBD1
j_call: TRBJ1-5
clone_size: many
v_call: TRBV5-5
cdr3_nt: TGTGCCAGCAGCTTGGATGGGGACAGGGGGCAACCCCAGCATTTT
cdr3_aa: CASSLDGDRGQPQHF

d_call: -
j_call: TRBJ2-3
clone_size: many
v_call: TRBV5-1
cdr3_nt: TGCGCCAGCAGCTTGGGCGTTGAGGACACAGATACGCAGTATTTT
cdr3_aa: CASSLGVEDTDTQYF

d_call: -
j_call: TRBJ2-2
clone_size: many
v_call: TRBV5-5
cdr3_nt: TGTGCCAGCAGCTTGGGGGCGAGAGGGTCGAACACCGGGGAGCTGTTTTTT
cdr3_aa: CASSLGARGSNTGELFF

d_call: -
j_call: TRBJ2-7
clone_size: many
v_call: TRBV4-2
cdr3_nt: TGTGCCAGCAAACCCGGGGACACTAACTCCTACGAGCAGTACTTC
cdr3_aa: CASKPGDTNSYEQYF

d_call: -
j_call: TRBJ2-7
clone_size: -
v_call: TRBV28
cdr3_nt: TGTGCCAGCATTGGGTCAGCGGGCAGGTACGAGCAGTACTTC
cdr3_aa: CASIGSAGRYEQYF

d_call: -
j_call: TRBJ1-6
clone_size: many
v_call: TRBV20-1
cdr3_nt: TGCAGTGCTAGAGATGGGGTCGGGGGGCTGTCACCCCTCCACTTT
cdr3_aa: CSARDGVGGLSPLHF

d_call: -
j_call: TRBJ2-1
clone_size: many
v_call: TRBV28
cdr3_nt: TGTGCCATCTCTTTAGAATTGGTGGATGAGCAGTTCTTC
cdr3_aa: CAISLELVDEQFF

d_call: TRBD2
j_call: TRBJ2-7
clone_size: many
v_call: TRBV6-6
cdr3_nt: TGTGCCAGCAGTCGCTGGGGGAGCGGGAGCATGTACGAGCAGTACTTC
cdr3_aa: CASSRWGSGSMYEQYF

d_call: TRBD1
j_call: TRBJ2-7
clone_size: many
v_call: TRBV20-1
cdr3_nt: TGCAGTGCTTGGGACAGCAGCTCCTACGAGCAGTACTTC
cdr3_aa: CSAWDSSSYEQYF